What follows are 25 T cell receptor beta chains derived from one specimen sequenced in a study of blood T cell repertoires in COVID-19. Measured with immunoSEQ multiplex PCR; TCRdb has only the in-frame clones, and not every one. The profile covers approximately 330,000 clones, with 87% appearing a single time and around 10% taken by the ten largest. Sequencing was carried out using peripheral blood. The receptor set was obtained from a man aged 30 to 39 with COVID-19, enrolled during active disease.

This chain uses TRBV18 with TRBJ2-1; 13 positions match TRBD2. The V segment lost 3 bases and the J segment 6 bases; nucleotides outside the gene matches: 5. Germline values: CDR1 KGHSH, CDR2 LQKENI. The CDR3 sequence is 16 residues long. The CDR3 DNA follows: TGTGCCAGCTCACCCCCGGGACTAGCGGGAATCAATGAGCAGTTCTTC. It translates to CASSPPGLAGINEQFF.

This chain uses TRBV7-2 with TRBJ2-1; TRBD2 agrees at 16 bases. V shed 5 bases and J 6 bases; nucleotides not matched to a gene: 10. The germline V gene has CDR1 SGHTA and CDR2 FQGNSA. The CDR3 length is 18 residues. The CDR3 sequence: CASSQGQGLAGGGNEQFF. CDR3 nucleotide sequence: TGTGCCAGCAGCCAGGGACAGGGACTAGCGGGAGGGGGCAATGAGCAGTTCTTC.

This clone was seen a few times. The chain carries TRBV28 and TRBJ2-7; D is perhaps TRBD2 (6 bases). Trimming removed 6 bases from V and 10 bases from J, with 22 bases in between. The CDR3 covers 14 residues. The germline V gene has CDR1 MDHEN and CDR2 SYDVKM. As DNA, the CDR3 is TGTGCCAGCAGCGCCCCCGGGCCGACTAGGTTCCAGTACTTC. Translated: CASSAPGPTRFQYF.

V usage is TRBV19 and J usage is TRBJ2-7; 8 bases fit TRBD1. With V trimmed by 4 bases and J by 6 bases, 11 bases remained unmatched. Looked up from germline, CDR1 is LNHDA and CDR2 is SQIVND (reference sequence). This CDR3 is 15 amino acids long. The CDR3 DNA follows: TGTGCCAGTAGTACGCAATATACCAGGGGGCTCGAGCAGTACTTC. Translating it yields CASSTQYTRGLEQYF.

V is TRBV27 and J is TRBJ1-3; a possible D gene is TRBD1 (6 bases). The V gene's germline CDR1 is MNHEY and CDR2 SMNVEV (reference sequence). Trimming stripped 2 bases from V and 4 bases from J, with 12 bases between. There are 15 residues in the CDR3. The CDR3 spells CASSLRQDHGNTIYF. The CDR3 nucleotides are TGTGCCAGCAGTTTAAGACAGGATCACGGAAACACCATATATTTT.

V usage is TRBV7-3 and J usage is TRBJ2-7; TRBD1 matches 9 bases. V shed 5 bases and J 6 bases; nucleotides not matched to a gene: 8. Germline CDR1 SGHTA, CDR2 FQGTGA. The CDR3 runs 14 residues. The CDR3 DNA is TGTGCCAGCAGCCCGGGACAGGGTTTGGGCGAGCAGTACTTC. It is translated as CASSPGQGLGEQYF.

The chain has TRBV7-2 and TRBJ1-2, with 8 bases fitting TRBD1. The CDR3 is made up of 15 amino acids. The germline V gene has CDR1 SGHTA and CDR2 FQGNSA. The junction had 13 bases not matched to a gene; V was cut back by 3 bases and J by 10 bases. CDR3 DNA: TGTGCCAGCAGCTTTGGACAGGGCCTAGGGGCTCCCTACACCTTC. Its protein is CASSFGQGLGAPYTF.

V is TRBV30 and J is TRBJ2-6; D is ambiguous. The CDR3 consists of 15 residues. The V end was cut by 2 bases, the J end by 4 bases, with 12 bases between. In germline, CDR1 is GTSNPN, CDR2 SVGIG (reference sequence). CDR3 sequence: CAWSYGTSGANVLTF. In DNA form, the CDR3 reads TGTGCCTGGAGTTACGGTACCTCCGGGGCCAACGTCCTGACTTTC.

The DNA of the CDR3 is TGTGCCAGCAACCCCTACGAGGGGGCTGGTGGCTACACCTTC. It yields the protein CASNPYEGAGGYTF. This rearrangement joins TRBV7-2 to TRBJ1-2, with 7 bases lining up with TRBD1. CDR3 length: 14 residues. The germline V gene encodes CDR1 SGHTA and CDR2 FQGNSA. Trimming at V came to 7 bases and at J to 7 bases, leaving 12 bases not matched to a gene.

This chain connects TRBV18 to TRBJ1-5; weak D call: TRBD1 (5 bases). The CDR3 runs 16 residues. CDR1 and CDR2 (germline): KGHSH, LQKENI. Trimming stripped 3 bases from V and 2 bases from J, with 14 bases between. The CDR3 sequence is CASSPLRGTGNQPQHF. The CDR3 DNA sequence: TGTGCCAGCTCACCCCTGCGGGGGACGGGCAATCAGCCCCAGCATTTT.

The CDR3 sequence: CASSSMNTEAFF. The CDR3 nucleotides read TGCGCCAGCAGCTCCATGAACACTGAAGCTTTCTTT. V is TRBV5-1 and J is TRBJ1-1; D is uncertain. Germline V gives CDR1 SGHRS, CDR2 YFSETQ. The CDR3 contains 12 residues. V lost 3 bases and J 0 bases, leaving 3 bases between the germline ends.

The chain is built from TRBV7-2 and TRBJ2-7; D is undetermined. This CDR3 region has 14 residues. Trimming left V 5 bases short and J 1 base short, with 12 bases between. Germline V lookup: CDR1 SGHTA, CDR2 FQGNSA. The CDR3 nucleotides are TGTGCCAGCAGCCCCGATTTAGATTCCTACGAGCAGTACTTC. This gives the protein CASSPDLDSYEQYF.

The gene calls are TRBV27 and TRBJ2-7; 9 bases fit TRBD1. The CDR3 loop spans 16 amino acids. Germline CDR1 and CDR2: MNHEY and SMNVEV (reference sequence). V lost 5 bases and J lost 2; bases outside the gene matches: 10. This CDR3 reads CASSPQGQGGTYEQYF. The CDR3 DNA reads TGTGCCAGCAGTCCCCAGGGACAGGGAGGGACCTACGAGCAGTACTTC.

V is TRBV18 and J is TRBJ1-5, with 10 bases identical to TRBD1. Germline-derived CDR1 and CDR2 are KGHSH and LQKENI. The CDR3 has 16 amino acids. V lost 0 bases and J lost 9; bases outside the gene matches: 8. The CDR3 sequence is CASSPPGTGDLRPQHF. CDR3 sequence (DNA): TGTGCCAGCTCACCACCCGGGACAGGGGACTTGAGGCCCCAGCATTTT.

This chain connects TRBV11-2 to TRBJ2-7, with unresolved D. Germline V gene sequence: CDR1 SGHAT, CDR2 FQNNGV. The CDR3 contains 14 residues. V shed 2 bases and J shed 1 base, with 9 bases lying between them. The CDR3 nucleotides read TGTGCCAGCAGCTTAAGCCCCAAGTCCTACGAGCAGTACTTC. Translating it yields CASSLSPKSYEQYF.

The chain employs TRBV25-1 and TRBJ1-5, with 12 nucleotides matching TRBD1. The CDR3 is 16 amino acids. V lost 4 bases, J lost 6 bases, and 7 bases stayed unmatched. Germline V gene lookup returns CDR1 MGHDK and CDR2 SYGVNS. The CDR3 DNA follows: TGTGCCAGCAGTGGACGGGGGACAGGGGGCTTTCAGCCCCAGCATTTT. It specifies CASSGRGTGGFQPQHF.

The V call is TRBV27, the J call TRBJ1-2, with 7 bases that match TRBD1. Trimming cost V 3 bases and J 5 bases; bases outside gene matches: 6. Germline V gives CDR1 MNHEY, CDR2 SMNVEV (reference sequence). This CDR3 has 14 amino acids. As DNA, the CDR3 is TGTGCCAGCAGTTTTCAGGGGGGTACATATGGCTACACCTTC. Its translation is CASSFQGGTYGYTF.

The rearrangement links TRBV5-8 to TRBJ1-1, with D possibly TRBD1 on 6 matching bases. The CDR3 is 18 amino acids. V shed 4 bases and J shed 0 bases, with 22 bases lying between them. The V gene's germline CDR1 is SGHTS and CDR2 YDEGEE. CDR3 sequence (DNA): TGTGCCAGCAGCCGGCTAATCCAGCTACAGGGTTTGAACACTGAAGCTTTCTTT. Encoded protein: CASSRLIQLQGLNTEAFF. Drawing the rest from reference TRBV5-8 and TRBJ1-1, the complete variable domain is EAGVTQSPTHLIKTRGQQATLRCSPISGHTSVYWYQQALGLGLQFLLWYDEGEERNRGNFPPRFSGRQFPNYSSELNVNALELEDSALYLCASSRLIQLQGLNTEAFFGQGTRLTVV.

The rearrangement joins TRBV13 to TRBJ1-2, with TRBD1 identical over 9 bases. Trimming at V came to 1 base and at J to 3 bases, leaving 12 bases not matched to a gene. This CDR3 has 18 residues. Per the germline V gene, CDR1 is PRHDT and CDR2 is FYEKMQ (reference sequence). The DNA for the CDR3 is TGTGCCAGCAGCTTAGAAGGGACAGGGAATAGATGGGACTATGGCTACACCTTC. Protein: CASSLEGTGNRWDYGYTF.

CDR3 sequence: CASSPQVREGGYTF. Here the CDR3 DNA reads TGTGCCAGCAGTCCACAGGTTAGGGAAGGGGGCTACACCTTC. The chain couples TRBV28 to TRBJ1-2, with D perhaps TRBD1 (5 bases). CDR3 size: 14 residues. CDR1 and CDR2 from the germline V gene are MDHEN and SYDVKM. Trimming removed 5 bases from V and 8 bases from J, with 18 bases in between.

CDR3 region: CASRAGTSGYNEQFF. CDR3 nucleotides: TGTGCCAGCAGAGCCGGGACTAGCGGATACAATGAGCAGTTCTTC. The V gene is TRBV6-4, the J gene TRBJ2-1, with 11 bases identical to TRBD2. V was pared by 6 bases and J by 4 bases, with 5 bases of the junction left unmatched. CDR1 is MRHNA, CDR2 SNTAGT, per germline. The CDR3 spans 15 residues.

Remarks on this clone: Distinct nucleotide sequences in the sample also encode this CDR3. The V call is TRBV19, the J call TRBJ1-5; TRBD1 matches at 7 bases. The CDR3 runs 15 residues. CDR1 and CDR2 from the germline V gene are LNHDA and SQIVND (reference sequence). The trim removed 3 bases at V and 0 bases at J, leaving 2 bases unmatched. The CDR3: CASSIGTASNQPQHF. Here the CDR3 DNA reads TGTGCCAGTAGTATTGGGACAGCTAGCAATCAGCCCCAGCATTTT.

As concerns this clone: The sample has other DNA sequences that encode this CDR3 too. The CDR3 loop is CASSPRLAGYNEQFF. The CDR3 DNA reads TGTGCCAGCTCACCAAGACTAGCGGGATACAATGAGCAGTTCTTC. The chain carries TRBV18 and TRBJ2-1, with TRBD2 identical over 11 bases. With 2 bases clipped from V and 4 bases from J, the junction kept 1 base outside the gene matches. The CDR3 consists of 15 residues. CDR1 is KGHSH, CDR2 LQKENI, per germline.

This clone has only one observation. The chain combines TRBV5-6 with TRBJ1-1, with 11 positions matching TRBD1. The CDR3 sequence is 14 residues long. With 4 bases clipped from V and 5 bases from J, the junction kept 4 bases outside the gene matches. Germline V gene data show CDR1 as SGHDT and CDR2 as YYEEEE. The CDR3: CASSTGQGATEAFF. CDR3 nucleotide sequence: TGTGCCAGCAGCACCGGACAGGGGGCGACTGAAGCTTTCTTT.

The J gene is TRBJ2-2, the V gene TRBV9; D is possibly TRBD2 (5 bases). The germline V gene has CDR1 SGDLS and CDR2 YYNGEE. The V end was cut by 0 bases, the J end by 0 bases, with 12 bases between. This CDR3 has 17 residues. CDR3 sequence: CASSVGERAANTGELFF. The CDR3 DNA reads as TGTGCCAGCAGCGTAGGGGAGAGGGCAGCGAACACCGGGGAGCTGTTTTTT.